These 25 T cell receptor beta chains came from one sample sequenced in a study of beta chain features in type 1 diabetes. cDNA synthesis used the whole RNA isolate, giving expressed TCRB sequences. Here immunoSEQ multiplex PCR was the method, and the copy in TCRdb shows in-frame clones only, minus some. The data contain approximately 140,000 clones, roughly 10% of them singletons. Sequencing used central memory CD4+ T cells from blood. These receptors all come from a woman between 35 and 50 years old in good health.

The chain links TRBV5-1 to TRBJ2-3; 10 bases are a match to TRBD1. After removal of 2 bases from V and 1 base from J, the junction contained 4 bases not matched to a gene. Germline V gene sequence: CDR1 SGHRS, CDR2 YFSETQ. The CDR3 consists of 16 residues. CDR3 sequence: CASSFRQGARTDTQYF. CDR3 DNA: TGCGCCAGCAGCTTCAGACAGGGGGCACGCACAGATACGCAGTATTTT.

The chain combines TRBV5-4 with TRBJ2-7; 7 bases fit TRBD1. Trimming removed 4 bases from V and 1 base from J; junction bases left unmatched: 5. The germline gives CDR1 SGHNT, CDR2 YYREEE (reference sequence). The CDR3 extends over 14 amino acids. The chain's CDR3 is CASSVSTGSYEQYF. The CDR3 region has the DNA TGTGCCAGCAGCGTATCGACAGGGTCCTACGAGCAGTACTTC.

The V gene is TRBV27, the J gene TRBJ1-2; TRBD1 aligns across 11 bases. V lost 6 bases to trimming and J lost 8 bases; unmatched junction nucleotides: 5. CDR1 and CDR2 from the germline V gene are MNHEY and SMNVEV (reference sequence). This CDR3 is 13 amino acids long. In DNA form, the CDR3 reads TGTGCCAGCAGCGGGGACAGGGGGAGCGGCTACACCTTC. It yields the protein CASSGDRGSGYTF.

This clone was seen more than once but under ten times. The rearrangement joins TRBV5-1 to TRBJ1-5; D possibly corresponds to TRBD1 (5 bases). The CDR3 consists of 15 residues. Trimming took off 0 bases at V and 8 bases at J, with 15 bases between the two ends. Germline V gives CDR1 SGHRS, CDR2 YFSETQ. The CDR3 here is CASSLGGGRDEPQHF. Here the CDR3 DNA reads TGCGCCAGCAGCTTGGGGGGCGGCAGAGATGAGCCCCAGCATTTT.

This clone has a count of ten or more. Within the sample, other DNA sequences also encode this same CDR3. The chain uses TRBV2 and TRBJ2-1; D possibly corresponds to TRBD2 (5 bases). Deletions cut 2 bases from V and 1 base from J, with 9 bases between. The germline V gene encodes CDR1 SNHLY and CDR2 FYNNEI. The CDR3 consists of 15 residues. The CDR3 sequence is CASSETTGSYNEQFF. The CDR3 DNA follows: TGTGCCAGCAGTGAAACCACGGGGTCCTACAATGAGCAGTTCTTC.

The rearrangement uses TRBV11-1 and TRBJ2-7, with D possibly matching TRBD1 (5 bases). The ends were cut back, 6 bases at V and 0 bases at J, with 9 bases in the middle. CDR1 and CDR2 from the germline V gene are SGHAT and FQDESV (reference sequence). The CDR3 spans 13 residues. The CDR3 bases are TGTGCCAGCAGACACAGGAGCTCCTACGAGCAGTACTTC. Protein: CASRHRSSYEQYF.

The chain carries TRBV19 and TRBJ2-3, with 7 bases matching TRBD2. There are 13 residues in the CDR3. The junction had 7 bases not matched to a gene; V was cut back by 8 bases and J by 5 bases. Germline V gene lookup returns CDR1 LNHDA and CDR2 SQIVND (reference sequence). The CDR3 DNA reads TGTGCCAGTCTAAGCGGGGAAGAAGATACGCAGTATTTT. Its protein product is CASLSGEEDTQYF.

In the case of this clone: This sample also contains other DNA sequences that code for the same CDR3. The V call is TRBV18, the J call TRBJ2-5; D uncertain. Trimming removed 0 bases from V and 2 bases from J, with 7 bases in between. Germline values: CDR1 KGHSH, CDR2 LQKENI. The CDR3 length is 14 residues. CDR3 amino acids: CASSPPGLQETQYF. CDR3 DNA sequence: TGTGCCAGCTCACCACCGGGCCTACAAGAGACCCAGTACTTC.

The table lists this clone with a few counts. The chain combines TRBV5-1 with TRBJ2-7, with D maybe TRBD1 (5 bases). V lost 0 bases and J 6 bases, leaving 10 bases between the germline ends. Germline V gives CDR1 SGHRS, CDR2 YFSETQ. The length of the CDR3 is 13 residues. This CDR3 is CASSLGRDPEQYF. The CDR3 bases are TGCGCCAGCAGCTTGGGCAGGGATCCCGAGCAGTACTTC.

The V call is TRBV9, the J call TRBJ2-7; maybe TRBD2 (5 bases). CDR1 is SGDLS, CDR2 YYNGEE, per germline. The V end was cut by 0 bases, the J end by 0 bases, with 10 bases between. This CDR3 spans 15 amino acids. The DNA for the CDR3 is TGTGCCAGCAGCGTAGGACTACTCGACTCCTACGAGCAGTACTTC. This codes for CASSVGLLDSYEQYF.

This clone was seen a handful of times. The rearrangement uses TRBV7-2 and TRBJ2-7; the D gene is possibly TRBD1 (7 bases). The germline V and J ends were trimmed by 7 bases and 4 bases, with 20 bases remaining between them. The CDR3 is made up of 15 amino acids. The V gene's germline CDR1 is SGHTA and CDR2 FQGNSA. The CDR3 nucleotides are TGTGCCAGCACCCCAGGGGGAGCCGGGGGATACGAGCAGTACTTC. Its translation is CASTPGGAGGYEQYF.

This chain connects TRBV5-5 to TRBJ1-6; D remains ambiguous. Germline V gives CDR1 SGHKS, CDR2 YYEKEE (reference sequence). CDR3 length: 18 residues. V lost 4 bases, J lost 0 bases, and 17 bases lay in between. The CDR3 spells CASSLVTGGSSYNSPLHF. The CDR3 DNA follows: TGTGCCAGCAGCCTCGTCACGGGTGGGAGCTCCTATAATTCACCCCTCCACTTT.

This clone appeared a few times. The genes are TRBV13 and TRBJ1-6; tentative D call: TRBD1 (5 bases). Trimming shortened V by 5 bases and J by 9 bases, and 11 bases separated the two germline ends. Looked up from germline, CDR1 is PRHDT and CDR2 is FYEKMQ (reference sequence). The CDR3 loop spans 13 amino acids. CDR3 loop: CASSTRQFSPLHF. CDR3 in DNA: TGTGCCAGCAGCACCCGACAGTTTTCACCCCTCCACTTT.

The chain is built from TRBV21-1 and TRBJ1-4; the table assigns TRBD1, which was not confirmed against the DNA. TRBV21-1 is a recognized pseudogene. The CDR3 covers 16 residues. CDR3 protein: CASSKPWDIYNEKLFF. The CDR3 DNA is TGTGCCAGCAGCAAACCCTGGGACATTTATAATGAAAAACTGTTTTTT.

J is TRBJ1-2 and V is TRBV5-1; 8 bases match TRBD1. V lost 3 bases, J lost 8 bases, and 12 bases stayed unmatched. Germline loops: CDR1 SGHRS, CDR2 YFSETQ. The CDR3 covers 15 residues. The CDR3 DNA sequence: TGCGCCAGCAGCTCGGGGGGCCAGGGGGCGAGAGGCTACACCTTC. Protein sequence: CASSSGGQGARGYTF.

This clone has just a few counts. The rearrangement uses TRBV7-9 and TRBJ1-5; maybe TRBD1 (5 bases). In germline, CDR1 is SEHNR, CDR2 FQNEAQ (reference sequence). The CDR3 covers 13 residues. V was trimmed by 4 bases and J by 4 bases, leaving 8 bases between them. Written as DNA, the CDR3 is TGTGCCAGCAGCTGGGGCGAAAATCAGCCCCAGCATTTT. This codes for CASSWGENQPQHF.

This clone was seen more than once but under ten times. The chain joins TRBV10-3 to TRBJ1-5; D gene uncertain. V lost 0 bases to trimming and J lost 6 bases, with 6 bases between them. The CDR3 consists of 13 residues. Germline loops: CDR1 ENHRY, CDR2 SYGVKD. The CDR3 nucleotides are TGTGCCATCAGTGAGTCGGAGGTTCAGCCCCAGCATTTT. It translates to CAISESEVQPQHF.

The genes are TRBV27 and TRBJ2-6; a possible D gene is TRBD1 (5 bases). V was pared by 4 bases and J by 4 bases, with 14 bases between. CDR3 length equals 16 residues. CDR1 and CDR2 from the germline V gene are MNHEY and SMNVEV (reference sequence). CDR3 DNA sequence: TGTGCCAGCAGTTGGGATCCAGGGAACGGGGCCAACGTCCTGACTTTC. Residues: CASSWDPGNGANVLTF.

CDR3 in amino acids: CASTRQGGNTIYF. CDR3 nucleotide sequence: TGTGCCAGCACCCGACAGGGCGGGAACACCATATATTTT. The chain joins TRBV11-2 to TRBJ1-3; TRBD1 aligns across 7 bases. The germline gives CDR1 SGHAT, CDR2 FQNNGV. This CDR3 is built from 13 residues. V lost 7 bases and J lost 7; bases outside the gene matches: 7. Combining the CDR3 with reference TRBV11-2 and TRBJ1-3 gives the whole variable domain EAGVAQSPRYKIIEKRQSVAFWCNPISGHATLYWYQQILGQGPKLLIQFQNNGVVDDSQLPKDRFSAERLKGVDSTLKIQPAKLEDSAVYLCASTRQGGNTIYFGEGSWLTVV.

The V call is TRBV7-9, the J call TRBJ1-2; 7 bases are a match to TRBD1. This CDR3 region has 13 residues. The trim removed 5 bases at V and 13 bases at J, leaving 13 bases unmatched. Germline assignment: CDR1 SEHNR and CDR2 FQNEAQ (reference sequence). The CDR3 coding sequence is TGTGCCAGCAGCACTTCAAACAGGGGCGGGTTCACCTTC. Its protein is CASSTSNRGGFTF.

This clone was counted at least ten times. This chain joins TRBV9 and TRBJ1-2; 8 nucleotides agree with TRBD1. The V gene end was trimmed by 7 bases and the J gene end by 4 bases; junction bases not matched to a gene: 6. The CDR3 spans 13 residues. Germline lookup yields CDR1 SGDLS and CDR2 YYNGEE. This CDR3 is CASETGDGYGYTF. CDR3 nucleotide sequence: TGTGCCAGCGAGACAGGGGACGGCTATGGCTACACCTTC. Full variable domain (outside the CDR3, taken from reference TRBV9 and TRBJ1-2): DSGVTQTPKHLITATGQRVTLRCSPRSGDLSVYWYQQSLDQGLQFLIQYYNGEERAKGNILERFSAQQFPDLHSELNLSSLELGDSALYFCASETGDGYGYTFGSGTRLTVV.

This clone was seen a handful of times. This chain uses TRBV5-6 with TRBJ2-5; D is unresolved. Germline V CDR1 and CDR2: SGHDT, YYEEEE. The CDR3 sequence is 15 residues long. The ends were cut back, 4 bases at V and 7 bases at J, with 20 bases in the middle. DNA for the CDR3: TGTGCCAGCAGCACCCTGACGGGTCCCAGTGGGACCCAGTACTTC. This sequence encodes CASSTLTGPSGTQYF.

The table lists this clone with a few counts. CDR3 residues: CASSSLGSQPQHF. The CDR3 region has the DNA TGTGCCAGTAGCTCCTTGGGGAGTCAGCCCCAGCATTTT. The rearrangement joins TRBV19 to TRBJ1-5; no reliable D call. CDR1 and CDR2 from the germline V gene are LNHDA and SQIVND (reference sequence). The CDR3 runs to 13 residues. V lost 6 bases and J lost 6, with 12 bases in between. Based on the CDR3 plus reference TRBV19 and TRBJ1-5, the full variable domain is DGGITQSPKYLFRKEGQNVTLSCEQNLNHDAMYWYRQDPGQGLRLIYYSQIVNDFQKGDIAEGYSVSREKKESFPLTVTSAQKNPTAFYLCASSSLGSQPQHFGDGTRLSIL.

This clone has only a few counts. The CDR3 sequence: CASQASHSRYGYTF. As DNA, the CDR3 is TGTGCCAGCCAGGCATCCCACAGTCGCTATGGCTACACCTTC. The J gene is TRBJ1-2, the V gene TRBV19; D not certain. The CDR3 is 14 amino acids. The germline V and J ends were trimmed by 9 bases and 4 bases, with 18 bases remaining between them. Germline values: CDR1 LNHDA, CDR2 SQIVND (reference sequence).

The chain recombines TRBV19 with TRBJ2-2, with 8 bases matching TRBD1. After removal of 5 bases from V and 8 bases from J, the junction contained 4 bases not matched to a gene. In germline, CDR1 is LNHDA, CDR2 SQIVND (reference sequence). The CDR3 contains 13 residues. CDR3 coding DNA: TGTGCCAGTAGTGGGGGACAGGTTGGGGAGCTGTTTTTT. Translating it yields CASSGGQVGELFF. The whole variable domain, remainder taken from reference TRBV19 and TRBJ2-2, is DGGITQSPKYLFRKEGQNVTLSCEQNLNHDAMYWYRQDPGQGLRLIYYSQIVNDFQKGDIAEGYSVSREKKESFPLTVTSAQKNPTAFYLCASSGGQVGELFFGEGSRLTVL.